These 30 T cell receptor beta chains share one sample of origin, sequenced in a study of blood T cell repertoires in COVID-19. The repertoire was sequenced with immunoSEQ multiplex PCR; TCRdb's copy has only in-frame clones and lacks some. Here the sample spans some 200,000 clones, around 84% being singletons. The sequenced sample was peripheral blood. The receptors stem from a man in his fifties who had recovered from COVID-19.

The chain is built from TRBV20-1 and TRBJ2-3, with D perhaps matching TRBD1 (6 bases). CDR3 length: 14 amino acids. V lost 3 bases and J lost 5, with 15 bases in between. The germline V gene has CDR1 DFQATT and CDR2 SNEGSKA (reference sequence). The CDR3 sequence: CSASAGTPQDTQYF. Written as DNA, the CDR3 is TGCAGTGCTAGTGCCGGGACACCACAAGATACGCAGTATTTT.

This chain links TRBV10-1 with TRBJ1-4; maybe TRBD1 (6 bases). Germline loops: CDR1 WNHNN, CDR2 SYGVQD (reference sequence). The CDR3 covers 22 residues. V dropped 6 bases and J dropped 0 bases, with 32 bases sitting between them. CDR3 in DNA: TGCGCCAGCAGATCTTGGACAGTTCCACGATCTCCCGGACGGACAACTAATGAAAAACTGTTTTTT. It translates to CASRSWTVPRSPGRTTNEKLFF.

Only one count was recorded for this clone. The chain is built from TRBV9 and TRBJ1-1, with 7 nucleotides matching TRBD1. This CDR3 is built from 15 residues. Germline CDR1 SGDLS, CDR2 YYNGEE. The junction had 8 bases not matched to a gene; V was cut back by 2 bases and J by 4 bases. This chain's CDR3 is CASSVSDRVVTEAFF. The CDR3 nucleotides read TGTGCCAGCAGCGTCTCAGACAGGGTGGTCACTGAAGCTTTCTTT.

This chain joins TRBV10-3 and TRBJ2-1; 8 bases align to TRBD1. CDR3 length equals 15 residues. The trim removed 6 bases at V and 8 bases at J, leaving 12 bases unmatched. CDR1 and CDR2 from the germline V gene are ENHRY and SYGVKD. DNA of the CDR3: TGTGCCATCAGCGACCGGGACAGGCGAGGGGATGAGCAGTTCTTC. Amino acid sequence: CAISDRDRRGDEQFF.

V gene TRBV29-1 combines with J gene TRBJ2-1; possible D gene TRBD2, 6 bases. Deletions cut 8 bases from V and 3 bases from J, with 17 bases between. This CDR3 region has 14 residues. CDR1 is SQVTM, CDR2 ANQGSEA, per germline. CDR3 DNA sequence: TGCAGCCATTTTGGGGGGAGTAGCTACAATGAGCAGTTCTTC. It encodes CSHFGGSSYNEQFF.

This clone was counted only a few times. The chain's CDR3 is CASSEGLAGADTQYF. The CDR3 DNA reads TGCGCCAGCAGTGAGGGACTAGCGGGAGCAGATACGCAGTATTTT. The chain is built from TRBV10-1 and TRBJ2-3; TRBD2 matches at 13 bases. CDR3 size: 15 residues. The germline gives CDR1 WNHNN, CDR2 SYGVQD (reference sequence). Losses at the gene ends were 2 bases for V and 4 bases for J; bases not matched to a gene: 0.

DNA for the CDR3: TGTGCCAGCAGTTTTGCGGCGGGCAATCAGCCCCAGCATTTT. Its protein product is CASSFAAGNQPQHF. J is TRBJ1-5 and V is TRBV27, with unresolved D. CDR3 length equals 14 residues. V was trimmed by 3 bases and J by 2 bases, leaving 8 bases between them. The germline V gene has CDR1 MNHEY and CDR2 SMNVEV (reference sequence).

In its sample, this clone was seen once. The chain combines TRBV27 with TRBJ1-2; possibly TRBD1 for D (5 bases). The CDR3 loop spans 14 amino acids. The V end lost 1 base, the J end lost 4 bases, and 10 bases lay between the germline ends. CDR1 is MNHEY and CDR2 is SMNVEV in the germline V gene (reference sequence). DNA of the CDR3: TGTGCCAGCAGTTTATTAGGGGAATCCTATGGCTACACCTTC. It codes for CASSLLGESYGYTF.

V usage is TRBV18 and J usage is TRBJ2-5, with D possibly matching TRBD2 (6 bases). Trimming removed 3 bases from V and 4 bases from J, with 12 bases in between. Germline CDR1 KGHSH, CDR2 LQKENI. CDR3 size: 14 residues. For the CDR3, the DNA is TGTGCCAGCTCACCTAGGAGGGGTGGAGAGACCCAGTACTTC. Translation: CASSPRRGGETQYF.

The chain is built from TRBV28 and TRBJ2-7, with a weak D call TRBD1 (7 bases). Germline CDR1 is MDHEN and CDR2 is SYDVKM. This CDR3 has 15 residues. The V and J ends lost 2 bases and 5 bases respectively, with 16 bases between them. The CDR3 sequence: CASSLLSAGGNEQYF. CDR3 sequence (DNA): TGTGCCAGCAGTTTACTCTCCGCAGGGGGGAACGAGCAGTACTTC.

The CDR3 nucleotides are TGTGCCACAGGAAACCACCTAGGGGGCGTTGAGCAGTTCTTC. Protein sequence: CATGNHLGGVEQFF. The chain has TRBV6-5 and TRBJ2-1; TRBD1 matches 7 bases. CDR1 is MNHEY, CDR2 SVGAGI, per germline. The CDR3 extends over 14 amino acids. The V and J ends lost 10 bases and 9 bases, in that order; junction bases with no gene match: 15.

The chain links TRBV7-9 to TRBJ1-4; 7 bases align to TRBD1. V lost 1 base and J lost 10; bases outside the gene matches: 9. Germline values: CDR1 SEHNR, CDR2 FQNEAQ (reference sequence). There are 15 residues in the CDR3. CDR3: CASSLDTGADRKLFF. CDR3 nucleotides: TGTGCCAGCAGCTTAGATACAGGGGCGGACCGAAAACTGTTTTTT. The variable domain in full, with the rest retrieved from reference TRBV7-9 and TRBJ1-4, is DTGVSQNPRHKITKRGQNVTFRCDPISEHNRLYWYRQTLGQGPEFLTYFQNEAQLEKSRLLSDRFSAERPKGSFSTLEIQRTEQGDSAMYLCASSLDTGADRKLFFGSGTQLSVL.

V usage is TRBV5-1 and J usage is TRBJ2-1; a possible D gene is TRBD2 (5 bases). V was cut by 1 base and J by 3 bases, with 11 bases left in between. Germline assignment: CDR1 SGHRS and CDR2 YFSETQ. The CDR3 has 15 residues. The CDR3 DNA follows: TGCGCCAGCAGCTTGTCTAGCCCAGTCTACAATGAGCAGTTCTTC. Encoded protein: CASSLSSPVYNEQFF.

The CDR3 nucleotides read TGTGCCAGCAGCTTTGGGGGGATGGGTACGCAGTATTTT. It specifies CASSFGGMGTQYF. The V call is TRBV7-6, the J call TRBJ2-3, with D possibly TRBD2 on 6 matching bases. The ends were cut back, 3 bases at V and 8 bases at J, with 12 bases in the middle. The CDR3 is made up of 13 amino acids. CDR1 and CDR2 from the germline V gene are SGHVS and FNYEAQ.

The V gene is TRBV7-6, the J gene TRBJ2-1; 8 nucleotides agree with TRBD1. In germline, CDR1 is SGHVS, CDR2 FNYEAQ. The CDR3 loop spans 14 amino acids. Trimming cost V 4 bases and J 7 bases; bases outside gene matches: 6. The CDR3 region is CASSSRTGRNEQFF. CDR3 coding DNA: TGTGCCAGCAGCTCGCGGACAGGGCGGAATGAGCAGTTCTTC.

Remarks on this clone: Distinct nucleotide sequences in the sample also encode this CDR3. The V call is TRBV27, the J call TRBJ2-3, with D perhaps TRBD2 (5 bases). This CDR3 comprises 15 residues. Trimming removed 5 bases at V and 1 base at J, with 13 bases between. CDR1 MNHEY and CDR2 SMNVEV come from the germline V gene (reference sequence). The CDR3 reads CASSLAGGGTDTQYF. The CDR3 nucleotides are TGTGCCAGCAGTCTCGCTGGAGGTGGCACAGATACGCAGTATTTT.

There are a few counts of this clone. The V and J genes are TRBV25-1 and TRBJ2-2; the match to TRBD2 covers 7 bases. The CDR3 has 15 residues. With V trimmed by 9 bases and J by 1 base, 8 bases remained unmatched. The germline V gene has CDR1 MGHDK and CDR2 SYGVNS. The CDR3 coding sequence is TGTGCCAGTGAGCGGATAGCGGGGAACACCGGGGAGCTGTTTTTT. Translated: CASERIAGNTGELFF.

The chain links TRBV19 to TRBJ1-5; TRBD1 agrees at 10 bases. CDR3 size: 18 residues. Looked up from germline, CDR1 is LNHDA and CDR2 is SQIVND (reference sequence). Germline trimming cut 8 bases from V and 0 bases from J; bases unmatched to any gene: 13. CDR3 amino acids: CASEPGQGRSHSNQPQHF. The CDR3 region has the DNA TGTGCCAGTGAACCGGGACAGGGGAGAAGCCATAGCAATCAGCCCCAGCATTTT.

The chain employs TRBV6-5 and TRBJ1-2; TRBD1 is a possible D gene (6 bases). Germline CDR1 MNHEY, CDR2 SVGAGI. V lost 1 base to trimming and J lost 1 base, with 13 bases between them. The CDR3 extends over 16 amino acids. This CDR3 is CASSYFKRGRNYGYTF. Here the CDR3 DNA reads TGTGCCAGCAGTTACTTTAAGCGGGGGCGTAACTATGGCTACACCTTC.

This clone was seen more than once but under ten times. The chain carries TRBV6-5 and TRBJ2-6; possibly TRBD1 for D (5 bases). With 4 bases removed from V and 4 bases from J, the gap between germline ends came to 11 bases. The CDR3 runs to 15 residues. Germline V gene lookup returns CDR1 MNHEY and CDR2 SVGAGI. The CDR3 sequence is CASSSRVSGANVLTF. CDR3 nucleotide sequence: TGTGCCAGCAGTTCCAGGGTCTCCGGGGCCAACGTCCTGACTTTC.

V and J are TRBV16 and TRBJ2-1; 7 bases map to TRBD2. The germline CDR1 and CDR2 sequences are KGHSY and FQNENV. V dropped 0 bases and J dropped 6; count of bases not matched to a gene: 5. The CDR3 covers 15 residues. CDR3 DNA sequence: TGTGCCAGCAGCCAATCTCGCGGGAGAAGCAATGAGCAGTTCTTC. It yields the protein CASSQSRGRSNEQFF.

The chain employs TRBV7-9 and TRBJ2-5; 7 bases match TRBD1. V trimming: 6 bases; J trimming: 5 bases; junction bases outside the gene matches: 9. CDR1 and CDR2 from the germline V gene are SEHNR and FQNEAQ (reference sequence). This CDR3 spans 14 amino acids. In DNA, the CDR3 is TGTGCCAGCAGACGGATCGGGACAGCCGAGACCCAGTACTTC. Amino acid sequence: CASRRIGTAETQYF.

The rearrangement joins TRBV18 to TRBJ1-2; 8 bases match TRBD1. The trim removed 4 bases at V and 7 bases at J, leaving 8 bases unmatched. Germline V gene data show CDR1 as KGHSH and CDR2 as LQKENI. CDR3 length equals 14 residues. CDR3 amino acids: CASSQTGERGGYTF. The CDR3 DNA sequence: TGTGCCAGCTCACAGACAGGGGAACGTGGTGGCTACACCTTC.

This rearrangement joins TRBV6-5 to TRBJ2-2; tentative D call: TRBD2 (5 bases). The CDR3 runs to 15 residues. CDR1 and CDR2 (germline): MNHEY, SVGAGI. The ends were cut back, 4 bases at V and 4 bases at J, with 13 bases in the middle. The CDR3 bases are TGTGCCAGCAGTTCCCAACTAGGAATCACCGGGGAGCTGTTTTTT. The encoded protein is CASSSQLGITGELFF.

The CDR3 is CAGSITGTGELFF. The CDR3 region has the DNA TGTGCCGGAAGTATTACGGGCACCGGGGAGCTGTTTTTT. V gene TRBV6-5 combines with J gene TRBJ2-2; D is ambiguous. The CDR3 runs to 13 residues. The V gene's germline CDR1 is MNHEY and CDR2 SVGAGI. Between the trimmed V and J ends, which lost 11 bases and 4 bases, there was a span of 14 bases.

The V and J genes are TRBV3-1 (or the pseudogene TRBV3-2) and TRBJ2-3, with 7 nucleotides matching TRBD1. Germline assignment: CDR1 LGHDT and CDR2 YNNKEL (reference sequence). CDR3 length: 14 residues. V was pared by 4 bases and J by 5 bases, with 6 bases of the junction left unmatched. CDR3 protein: CASSPTGVRDTQYF. The DNA of the CDR3 is TGTGCCAGCAGCCCCACAGGGGTGAGAGATACGCAGTATTTT.

The V gene is TRBV3-1 (or the pseudogene TRBV3-2), the J gene TRBJ2-5; TRBD2 matches at 9 bases. With 4 bases clipped from V and 2 bases from J, the junction kept 5 bases outside the gene matches. Germline CDR1 is LGHDT and CDR2 is YNNKEL (reference sequence). The CDR3 covers 15 residues. CDR3 protein: CASSLTSGPQETQYF. CDR3 coding DNA: TGTGCCAGCAGCCTGACTAGCGGCCCGCAAGAGACCCAGTACTTC.

This clone was recorded only once. The V gene is TRBV29-1, the J gene TRBJ2-1; 7 bases align to TRBD2. V lost 6 bases, J lost 0 bases, and 5 bases stayed unmatched. Germline-derived CDR1 and CDR2 are SQVTM and ANQGSEA. The CDR3 is 14 residues long. The CDR3 reads CSVQRGSSYNEQFF. In nucleotides, the CDR3 is TGCAGCGTCCAGCGGGGTAGCTCCTACAATGAGCAGTTCTTC.

This rearrangement joins TRBV5-1 to TRBJ1-1, with TRBD1 identical over 11 bases. Germline V gene lookup returns CDR1 SGHRS and CDR2 YFSETQ. The CDR3 length is 15 residues. J was trimmed by 2 bases and V by 4 bases; bases with no gene match: 4. CDR3 protein: CASSRTGGVNTEAFF. The DNA for the CDR3 is TGCGCCAGCAGCAGGACAGGGGGCGTTAACACTGAAGCTTTCTTT.

The J gene is TRBJ2-7, the V gene TRBV28; 10 bases are shared with TRBD1. The CDR3 has 15 amino acids. Per the germline V gene, CDR1 is MDHEN and CDR2 is SYDVKM. V shed 7 bases and J 2 bases; nucleotides not matched to a gene: 8. For the CDR3, the DNA is TGTGCCAGCACCGTGCCCGGGACAGGGGCCTACGAGCAGTACTTC. This translates into CASTVPGTGAYEQYF.